The T cell receptor (beta chain) described here comes from a study of blood T cell repertoires in COVID-19. Between the trimmed V and J ends, which lost 4 bases and 4 bases, there was a span of 7 bases. The CDR3 is 12 amino acids. Germline CDR1 reads LGHDT; CDR2 reads YNNKEL (reference sequence). The cohort comprised adults aged roughly 18 to 90 years residing in approximately 22 US areas. Researchers sorted participants into cohorts using their self-reported clinical history. Cohort 3 donors were reported recovered after two negative PCRs, clearance, or symptom resolution. In the authors' methods: For nucleated cells, counts were estimated from reference gene primer amplification. Clones were sequenced by immunoSEQ multiplex PCR, and TCRdb holds only the in-frame ones, with some missing. V and J calls plus clone size are reproduced from that table; the DNA served to infer D and trimming. This table holds roughly 370,000 clones, 85% to 90% found once.

The sequence derives from a woman aged 45-65 years who had recovered from COVID-19. The sequenced material came from PBMCs or T cells enriched from blood (not recorded which). The chain uses TRBV3-1 (or the pseudogene TRBV3-2) and TRBJ1-2; no firm D call. DNA for the CDR3: TGTGCCAGCAGCCTCGGGATCTATGGCTACACCTTC. This translates into CASSLGIYGYTF.